This passage covers 24 T cell receptor beta chains from one sample sequenced in a study of cytomegalovirus exposure and HLA in healthy donors. Amplification used 60 Vbeta primers and 13 Jbeta primers. Generated by immunoSEQ multiplex PCR, the TCRdb table keeps only in-frame clones and is missing some. The profile shows under 200,000 clones, around 83% of them singletons. The specimen was PBMCs. The receptors here all came from a man between 40 and 49 years old in good health and CMV-seropositive.

The J gene is TRBJ1-1, the V gene TRBV19; 7 bases fit TRBD1. CDR1 and CDR2 from the germline V gene are LNHDA and SQIVND (reference sequence). The V and J ends lost 7 bases and 5 bases, in that order; junction bases with no gene match: 7. The length of the CDR3 is 13 residues. The CDR3 nucleotides read TGTGCCAGTAACCCAAACAGGGGAACTGAAGCTTTCTTT. It specifies CASNPNRGTEAFF.

This clone appeared a single time. The rearrangement uses TRBV5-8 and TRBJ2-5, with D tentatively TRBD1 (6 bases). The germline gives CDR1 SGHTS, CDR2 YDEGEE. This CDR3 has 14 residues. The V end was cut by 3 bases, the J end by 1 base, with 10 bases between. This chain's CDR3 is CASSWGRLQETQYF. The CDR3 DNA reads TGTGCCAGCAGCTGGGGGCGTCTCCAAGAGACCCAGTACTTC.

The V call is TRBV28, the J call TRBJ2-3; the match to TRBD2 covers 9 bases. Unmatched junction bases numbered 6, after V lost 6 bases and J lost 2 bases. Looked up from germline, CDR1 is MDHEN and CDR2 is SYDVKM. This CDR3 is built from 15 residues. Written as DNA, the CDR3 is TGTGCCAGCAGCGATAGACTAGCGGCCACAGATACGCAGTATTTT. Translation: CASSDRLAATDTQYF.

The genes are TRBV6-5 and TRBJ2-7, with D possibly TRBD1 on 6 matching bases. Germline-derived CDR1 and CDR2 are MNHEY and SVGAGI. The CDR3 is made up of 14 amino acids. Deletions cut 2 bases from V and 3 bases from J, with 11 bases between. The CDR3 spells CASSYNRVSYEQYF. CDR3 in DNA: TGTGCCAGCAGTTACAACAGGGTAAGCTACGAGCAGTACTTC.

With regard to this clone: One junction end does not reproduce the germline sequence, and a read error may be involved. The chain employs TRBV7-7 and TRBJ2-5; D gene ambiguous. Germline assignment: CDR1 SSHAT and CDR2 FNYEAQ (reference sequence). This CDR3 contains 13 residues. The CDR3, as DNA: TGTGCTAGCAGCTTTGGCAGGCAAGAGACCCAGTACTTC. Translation gives CASSFGRQETQYF.

This chain links TRBV6-6 with TRBJ1-2, with 7 bases lining up with TRBD1. The length of the CDR3 is 15 residues. The V gene end was trimmed by 5 bases and the J gene end by 8 bases; junction bases not matched to a gene: 14. Germline V gene lookup returns CDR1 MNHNY and CDR2 SVGAGI (reference sequence). CDR3 region: CASSVTGALRSGYTF. DNA of the CDR3: TGTGCCAGCAGTGTTACAGGGGCCCTAAGGAGCGGCTACACCTTC.

The chain couples TRBV6-5 to TRBJ2-7; D unclear. Germline CDR1 reads MNHEY; CDR2 reads SVGAGI. V dropped 4 bases and J dropped 5 bases, with 18 bases sitting between them. The CDR3 is made up of 15 amino acids. The CDR3 loop is CASSLAPEANHEQYF. The CDR3 DNA reads as TGTGCCAGCAGTTTAGCACCCGAGGCGAACCACGAGCAGTACTTC.

The chain is built from TRBV19 and TRBJ1-5; possible D gene TRBD1, 5 bases. Germline assignment: CDR1 LNHDA and CDR2 SQIVND (reference sequence). V was trimmed by 4 bases and J by 4 bases, leaving 8 bases between them. The CDR3 runs to 13 residues. CDR3 loop: CASSTGPNQPQHF. The CDR3 DNA follows: TGTGCCAGTAGTACAGGGCCGAATCAGCCCCAGCATTTT.

V gene TRBV10-3 combines with J gene TRBJ1-5; D unresolved. Germline CDR1 is ENHRY and CDR2 is SYGVKD. This CDR3 contains 14 residues. V lost 2 bases and J 3 bases, leaving 8 bases between the germline ends. The DNA for the CDR3 is TGTGCCATCAGTGAGGACATTTACAATCAGCCCCAGCATTTT. Translating it yields CAISEDIYNQPQHF.

This rearrangement joins TRBV27 to TRBJ2-3; possible D gene TRBD1, 5 bases. V was cut by 2 bases and J by 4 bases, with 13 bases left in between. The CDR3 has 15 amino acids. Germline V gene sequence: CDR1 MNHEY, CDR2 SMNVEV (reference sequence). The CDR3 protein is CASSLQGMGPDTQYF. CDR3 nucleotide sequence: TGTGCCAGCAGTTTACAGGGTATGGGGCCAGATACGCAGTATTTT.

The rearrangement links TRBV30 to TRBJ1-6, with D possibly matching TRBD1 (5 bases). Germline assignment: CDR1 GTSNPN and CDR2 SVGIG (reference sequence). This CDR3 contains 15 residues. V gave up 1 base and J gave up 2 bases, with 9 bases separating them. This chain's CDR3 is CAWSASGPYNSPLHF. The CDR3 DNA sequence: TGTGCCTGGAGTGCCTCAGGGCCCTATAATTCACCCCTCCACTTT.

This sequence joins TRBV7-8 and TRBJ2-7; D is unclear. Trimming removed 4 bases from V and 2 bases from J, with 6 bases in between. Germline lookup yields CDR1 SGHVS and CDR2 FQNEAQ. This CDR3 contains 12 residues. CDR3 DNA: TGTGCCAGCAGCTCAGCCGCCTACGAGCAGTACTTC. It codes for CASSSAAYEQYF.

In this sample, this clone turned up a few times. The V call is TRBV13, the J call TRBJ2-5; D gene uncertain. The CDR3 extends over 15 amino acids. Trimming left V 5 bases short and J 1 base short, with 14 bases between. The germline V gene has CDR1 PRHDT and CDR2 FYEKMQ (reference sequence). The CDR3 is CASSQRGGFQETQYF. For the CDR3, the DNA is TGTGCCAGCAGCCAGAGAGGTGGCTTCCAAGAGACCCAGTACTTC.

The chain is built from TRBV6-5 and TRBJ2-1; 7 bases match TRBD2. Germline assignment: CDR1 MNHEY and CDR2 SVGAGI. The J segment lost 7 bases and the V segment lost 2 bases, leaving 8 bases of the junction unmatched. This CDR3 is built from 15 residues. The DNA for the CDR3 is TGTGCCAGCAGTTACGAAGCGGGGAGAGGGAATGAGCAGTTCTTC. Amino acid sequence: CASSYEAGRGNEQFF.

This sequence joins TRBV4-2 and TRBJ2-7, with 7 bases fitting TRBD2. There are 15 residues in the CDR3. Per the germline V gene, CDR1 is LGHNA and CDR2 is YNFKEQ. Trimming cost V 0 bases and J 6 bases; bases outside gene matches: 8. The CDR3 sequence is CASSQEEGGRFEQYF. CDR3 nucleotides: TGTGCCAGCAGCCAAGAGGAGGGAGGGCGTTTCGAGCAGTACTTC.

This chain joins TRBV5-1 and TRBJ2-3, with D perhaps TRBD2 (6 bases). Germline V lookup: CDR1 SGHRS, CDR2 YFSETQ. There are 16 residues in the CDR3. Trimming stripped 1 base from V and 2 bases from J, with 14 bases between. CDR3 DNA: TGCGCCAGCAGCTTGACTAGCTGGGGCCTCACAGATACGCAGTATTTT. It yields the protein CASSLTSWGLTDTQYF.

The chain couples TRBV11-2 to TRBJ2-1; 8 nucleotides match TRBD2. V was clipped by 2 bases and J by 7 bases; unmatched bases: 7. The CDR3 consists of 15 residues. The V gene's germline CDR1 is SGHAT and CDR2 FQNNGV. The CDR3 loop is CASSLTGGPGNEQFF. DNA of the CDR3: TGTGCCAGCAGCTTAACGGGAGGGCCGGGGAATGAGCAGTTCTTC. The full variable domain, completed using reference TRBV11-2 and TRBJ2-1, is EAGVAQSPRYKIIEKRQSVAFWCNPISGHATLYWYQQILGQGPKLLIQFQNNGVVDDSQLPKDRFSAERLKGVDSTLKIQPAKLEDSAVYLCASSLTGGPGNEQFFGPGTRLTVL.

The V and J genes are TRBV29-1 and TRBJ2-1; D remains ambiguous. In germline, CDR1 is SQVTM, CDR2 ANQGSEA. The CDR3 loop spans 13 amino acids. The ends were cut back, 0 bases at V and 13 bases at J, with 16 bases in the middle. As DNA, the CDR3 is TGCAGCGTTGAAGAACTACCGCGATTTGGACAGTTCTTC. This translates into CSVEELPRFGQFF.

V and J are TRBV6-6 and TRBJ2-7; D is possibly TRBD2 (6 bases). V gave up 1 base and J gave up 1 base, with 14 bases separating them. Germline V CDR1 and CDR2: MNHNY, SVGAGI (reference sequence). This CDR3 region has 16 residues. The chain's CDR3 is CASSYYSRDSSYEQYF. The CDR3 bases are TGTGCCAGCAGTTACTACTCCCGGGACTCATCCTACGAGCAGTACTTC.

The chain recombines TRBV12-5 with TRBJ2-2, with 7 positions matching TRBD1. This CDR3 region has 15 residues. The V and J ends lost 1 base and 5 bases, in that order; junction bases with no gene match: 4. In germline, CDR1 is LGHNT, CDR2 FRNRAP. DNA of the CDR3: TGTGCTAGTGGTTTGGGGACAGGATTGACCGGGGAGCTGTTTTTT. Residues: CASGLGTGLTGELFF.

The rearrangement links TRBV6-5 to TRBJ2-1, with D maybe TRBD2 (5 bases). The length of the CDR3 is 15 residues. With 1 base removed from V and 2 bases from J, the gap between germline ends came to 9 bases. CDR1 is MNHEY, CDR2 SVGAGI, per germline. The DNA for the CDR3 is TGTGCCAGCAGTTACTTAAGCGGCGCCTACAATGAGCAGTTCTTC. Translating it yields CASSYLSGAYNEQFF.

The CDR3 nucleotides are TGTGCCAGCAGCTCTTACTTAAAGGAGCAGTACTTC. Translation gives CASSSYLKEQYF. The rearrangement uses TRBV5-4 and TRBJ2-7, with D unclear. V was trimmed by 3 bases and J by 7 bases, leaving 11 bases between them. Germline assignment: CDR1 SGHNT and CDR2 YYREEE (reference sequence). The CDR3 is made up of 12 amino acids.

This clone was recorded a few times. As DNA, the CDR3 is TGTGCCAGCAGCTTAGTCAGGACAAAGAACACTGAAGCTTTCTTT. This sequence encodes CASSLVRTKNTEAFF. The chain joins TRBV7-9 to TRBJ1-1; D is possibly TRBD1 (5 bases). CDR1 and CDR2 (germline): SEHNR, FQNEAQ (reference sequence). The CDR3 contains 15 residues. V was cut by 1 base and J by 1 base, with 10 bases left in between. Based on the CDR3 plus reference TRBV7-9 and TRBJ1-1, the full variable domain is DTGVSQNPRHKITKRGQNVTFRCDPISEHNRLYWYRQTLGQGPEFLTYFQNEAQLEKSRLLSDRFSAERPKGSFSTLEIQRTEQGDSAMYLCASSLVRTKNTEAFFGQGTRLTVV.

The chain couples TRBV7-2 to TRBJ2-1; 7 bases line up with TRBD2. Trimming removed 2 bases from V and 8 bases from J; junction bases left unmatched: 0. The CDR3 has 12 residues. CDR1 SGHTA and CDR2 FQGNSA come from the germline V gene. The CDR3 sequence is CASSLSGDEQFF. The CDR3 coding sequence is TGTGCCAGCAGCTTAAGCGGGGATGAGCAGTTCTTC.